This T cell receptor beta chain was sequenced for a study of post-analysis software for immune sequencing data. Included in the TCR beta cDNA libraries were unique molecular identifiers. A single record per CDR3 protein comes from TCRdb applying MiXCR to the PCR reads. The table records under 200,000 distinct CDR3 sequences, over 25% of them present only once. This clonotype was seen a handful of times. Its antigen is unknown. The germline V gene encodes CDR1 DFQATT and CDR2 SNEGSKA (reference sequence). The V gene end was trimmed by 4 bases and the J gene end by 6 bases; junction bases not matched to a gene: 4. The CDR3 has 12 amino acids. Findings and caveats of the study: Compared with controls, patients had more of about 5 TRBV segments, including TRBV5-6, TRBV5-1 and TRBV20-1.

Sequenced sample: blood. This receptor was identified in a girl aged 2 to 17 with multiple sclerosis. This chain joins TRBV20-1 and TRBJ1-2; 8 nucleotides agree with TRBD1. CDR3 bases: TGCAGTGCTACAGGGGGCGTCCATGGCTACACCTTC. As protein: CSATGGVHGYTF.